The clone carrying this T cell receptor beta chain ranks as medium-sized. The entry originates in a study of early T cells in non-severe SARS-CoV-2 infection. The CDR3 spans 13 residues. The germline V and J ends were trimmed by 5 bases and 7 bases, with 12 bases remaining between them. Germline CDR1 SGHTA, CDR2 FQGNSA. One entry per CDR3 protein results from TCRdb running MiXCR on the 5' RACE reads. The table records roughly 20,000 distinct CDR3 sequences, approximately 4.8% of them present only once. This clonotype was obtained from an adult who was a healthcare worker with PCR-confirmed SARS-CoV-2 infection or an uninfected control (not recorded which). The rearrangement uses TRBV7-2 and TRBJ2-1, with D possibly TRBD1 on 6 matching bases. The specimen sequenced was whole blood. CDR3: CASSLTGRNEQFF. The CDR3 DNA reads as TGTGCCAGCAGCCTCACAGGGCGGAATGAGCAGTTCTTC. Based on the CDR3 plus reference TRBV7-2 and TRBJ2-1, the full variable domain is GAGVSQSPSNKVTEKGKDVELRCDPISGHTALYWYRQSLGQGLEFLIYFQGNSAPDKSGLPSDRFSAERTGGSVSTLTIQRTQQEDSAVYLCASSLTGRNEQFFGPGTRLTVL.